This T cell receptor (beta chain) is drawn from a study of T cell repertoires in cytomegalovirus infection. Regarding the study as a whole: Across the ex vivo response, the dominant clonotypes were HLA-C-restricted CMV-specific TCR beta clonotypes.

The CDR3 spans 14 residues. Germline V gives CDR1 ENHRY, CDR2 SYGVKD. Trimming took 10 bases from V and 5 from J; bases not matched to a gene: 4. In regard to this clonotype: Antigen unknown.

TCRdb analysed the reads with MiXCR anew, one entry per CDR3 protein. This table has hundreds of thousands of distinct CDR3 sequences, about 33% appearing once. This receptor was taken from a human donor in good health (CMV status not recorded). Some clones in this sample may be carry-over from other donors' samples. The chain carries TRBV10-3 and TRBJ1-6, with 11 nucleotides matching TRBD1. The sample here was cultured PBMCs, taken from culture after CMV antigen stimulation. DNA for the CDR3: TGTGCCACGGGACAGGGGGGTAATAATTCACCCCTCCACTTT. Its protein product is CATGQGGNNSPLHF.